This T cell receptor (beta chain) was profiled in a study of control samples from healthy donors and cancer patients. Profiling relied on immunoSEQ multiplex PCR, and the TCRdb table lists in-frame clones only, not all of them. The data hold 60,000 to 70,000 clones, with around four fifths observed a single time. Germline values: CDR1 GTSNPN, CDR2 SVGIG (reference sequence). There are 16 residues in the CDR3. The V and J ends lost 1 base and 2 bases, in that order; junction bases with no gene match: 6. This chain joins TRBV30 and TRBJ1-5, with 9 bases fitting TRBD1. This TCR came from a woman in her 50s with lung cancer. The sample was PBMCs. CDR3 sequence reads: CAWSAGQGLGNQPQHF. CDR3 nucleotides: TGTGCCTGGAGTGCGGGACAGGGCTTGGGCAATCAGCCCCAGCATTTT. Based on the CDR3 plus reference TRBV30 and TRBJ1-5, the full variable domain is SQTIHQWPATLVQPVGSPLSLECTVEGTSNPNLYWYRQAAGRGLQLLFYSVGIGQISSEVPQNLSASRPQDRQFILSSKKLLLSDSGFYLCAWSAGQGLGNQPQHFGDGTRLSIL.